These 28 T cell receptor beta chains came from one sample sequenced in a study of tumor-infiltrating lymphocytes in primary liver carcinoma. Using a constant-region primer together with ProtoScript II reverse transcriptase, TCR beta cDNA was made from roughly 520 ng of total RNA. Three nested multiplex PCR rounds, a slightly modified ARM-PCR method, built the TCR beta libraries. Researchers ran the first two PCR rounds for 10 cycles each with TRBV1-TRBV30 forward primers and a C-beta reverse primer. Via MiXCR, TCRdb re-called the multiplex PCR reads, giving one row per CDR3 protein. The repertoire includes 200,000 or so distinct CDR3 sequences, less than 70% of them detected once, and roughly 7% sits in the top ten. Unsorted whole blood yielded blood RNA, and germline DNA was extracted as well. Specimen: peripheral blood. The receptors were gathered from a woman aged 60 to 75 with primary liver carcinoma and hepatitis B virus infection.

Turning to this clonotype: Likely a read error: the CDR3 ends without its conserved phenylalanine or tryptophan. The rearrangement joins TRBV4-1 to TRBJ1-2; no definite D call. Germline values: CDR1 MGHRA, CDR2 YSYEKL. The CDR3 is made up of 17 amino acids. CDR3 sequence: CANSHLRLVLVLGSYTL. The CDR3 bases are TGCGCCAACAGCCACTTGCGGTTGGTCCTAGTCTTGGGGAGCTACACCCTC.

Worth noting for this clonotype: A much larger clonotype is one base distant, so this may be a read error. The CDR3 carries no conserved terminal phenylalanine or tryptophan, so it likely arises from a read error. The chain links TRBV14 to TRBJ2-1; 7 bases align to TRBD2. CDR3 length: 16 amino acids. Germline CDR1 is SGHDN and CDR2 is FVKESK. Trimming removed 4 bases from V and 0 bases from J; junction bases left unmatched: 6. CDR3: CASSPHRGSSYNEQFL. CDR3 DNA: TGTGCCAGCAGCCCACACCGCGGGAGCTCCTACAATGAGCAGTTCTTA.

The chain couples TRBV11-2 to TRBJ2-1; TRBD2 aligns across 9 bases. Per the germline V gene, CDR1 is SGHAT and CDR2 is FQNNGV. The CDR3 extends over 15 amino acids. V dropped 10 bases and J dropped 3; count of bases not matched to a gene: 10. In nucleotides, the CDR3 is TGTGCCAACAGGGGACTAGCCTCATTCTACAATGAGCAGTTCTTC. Translation gives CANRGLASFYNEQFF.

The chain couples TRBV7-8 to TRBJ1-5; maybe TRBD1 (5 bases). Per the germline V gene, CDR1 is SGHVS and CDR2 is FQNEAQ. V lost 0 bases to trimming and J lost 4 bases, with 7 bases between them. This CDR3 has 14 amino acids. CDR3 in amino acids: CASSLATVNQPQHF. The DNA of the CDR3 is TGTGCCAGCAGCTTAGCGACAGTGAATCAGCCCCAGCATTTT.

This clonotype was recorded only once. This likely comes from a read error, as the CDR3 has no conserved phenylalanine or tryptophan at its end. The chain carries TRBV28 and TRBJ2-7; 9 nucleotides align to TRBD1. Germline CDR1 MDHEN, CDR2 SYDVKM. The ends lost 8 bases at V and 0 bases at J; junction bases unmatched: 8. This CDR3 spans 15 amino acids. The CDR3 is CASRTGGLTSYEQYL. Written as DNA, the CDR3 is TGTGCCAGCCGTACAGGGGGCCTCACCTCCTACGAGCAGTACCTC.

J is TRBJ2-1 and V is TRBV20-1, with 9 bases identical to TRBD2. V lost 5 bases to trimming and J lost 6 bases; unmatched junction nucleotides: 11. The CDR3 runs 15 residues. The germline gives CDR1 DFQATT, CDR2 SNEGSKA (reference sequence). The CDR3 spells CSADGASGTSNEQFF. In DNA form, the CDR3 reads TGCAGTGCTGATGGGGCTAGCGGGACCTCCAATGAGCAGTTCTTC.

Worth noting for this clonotype: A much more abundant neighbour one base away suggests this may be a read error. The chain combines TRBV6-5 with TRBJ2-3; possible D gene TRBD2, 7 bases. CDR1 and CDR2 (germline): MNHEY, SVGAGI. The CDR3 has 15 residues. CDR3 DNA: TGTGCCAGCAGTTACTCTCCGGGGGGCACACATACGCAGTATTTT. It encodes CASSYSPGGTHTQYF.

Of note for this clonotype: At one end the junction does not follow the germline gene, possibly because of a read error. The rearrangement links TRBV11-2 to TRBJ2-7; TRBD1 aligns across 9 bases. The CDR3 covers 15 residues. Germline V gene sequence: CDR1 SGHAT, CDR2 FQNNGV. Here the CDR3 reads CASGSPGQGSYDQYF. The CDR3 DNA is TGTGCCAGCGGCTCACCGGGACAGGGATCCTACGACCAGTACTTC.

This clonotype occurred many times. The rearrangement uses TRBV12-3 or TRBV12-4 and TRBJ2-5; 8 positions agree with TRBD1. The J segment lost 13 bases and the V segment lost 6 bases, leaving 10 bases of the junction unmatched. The CDR3 is 12 residues long. This CDR3 is CASRLAQDRAYF. The CDR3 region has the DNA TGTGCCAGCAGACTCGCGCAGGACAGGGCGTACTTC.

This clonotype was seen ten or more times. This chain joins TRBV11-2 and TRBJ2-1; TRBD2 matches at 9 bases. CDR1 is SGHAT, CDR2 FQNNGV, per germline. The CDR3 length is 15 residues. J lost 3 bases, V lost 5 bases, and 5 bases had no gene match. The CDR3 region has the DNA TGTGCCAGCAGCCCGATACTAGCGGGCTACAATGAGCAGTTCTTC. The encoded protein is CASSPILAGYNEQFF.

About this clonotype: This sequence may be a read error, since a much larger clone differs from it by one base. V usage is TRBV6-5 and J usage is TRBJ2-7; no firm D call. Germline assignment: CDR1 MNHEY and CDR2 SVGAGI. There are 13 residues in the CDR3. The CDR3, as DNA: TGTGCCACCCAGGACCGACGGGTAGGCGAGCGGTACTTC. It codes for CATQDRRVGERYF.

This clonotype came up many times. J is TRBJ2-5 and V is TRBV10-3; D gene unclear. V was cut by 0 bases and J by 0 bases, with 2 bases left in between. CDR3 length equals 13 residues. Germline loops: CDR1 ENHRY, CDR2 SYGVKD. The CDR3 bases are TGTGCCATCAGTGAGTCTGACCAAGAGACCCAGTACTTC. It specifies CAISESDQETQYF.

The chain combines TRBV14 with TRBJ2-3, with TRBD2 as a possible D gene (5 bases). CDR3 length equals 17 residues. V was shortened by 2 bases and J by 8 bases, with 23 bases between the two germline ends. Germline V gives CDR1 SGHDN, CDR2 FVKESK. CDR3 loop: CASSQYRGSAKPGTQYF. Here the CDR3 DNA reads TGTGCCAGCAGCCAATATCGTGGGAGCGCCAAACCAGGTACGCAGTATTTT.

Remarks on this clonotype: Given a much more abundant clone one base away, this may be a read error. This rearrangement joins TRBV6-6 to TRBJ2-3; D perhaps matches TRBD2 (6 bases). Germline V CDR1 and CDR2: MNHNY, SVGAGI (reference sequence). The V end was cut by 6 bases, the J end by 8 bases, with 18 bases between. The CDR3 spans 14 residues. Written as DNA, the CDR3 is TGTGCCAGCAGACGCGGGGTCGGGGCAGGTACGCAGTATTTT. Protein: CASRRGVGAGTQYF.

The chain links TRBV9 to TRBJ1-5, with a possible D match to TRBD1 (6 bases). With 4 bases removed from V and 0 bases from J, the gap between germline ends came to 20 bases. The CDR3 is 18 residues long. Per germline, CDR1 SGDLS and CDR2 YYNGEE. CDR3 region: CASSSSPGTPDSNQPQHF. The CDR3 DNA sequence: TGTGCCAGCAGCTCGTCTCCCGGGACACCTGATAGCAATCAGCCCCAGCATTTT.

The sample holds many counts of this clonotype. The chain couples TRBV4-1 to TRBJ1-1; no clear D gene. Trimming left V 2 bases short and J 1 base short, with 8 bases between. The CDR3 has 14 residues. Germline loops: CDR1 MGHRA, CDR2 YSYEKL. CDR3 nucleotides: TGCGCCAGCAGCCAATTAGCCGGGAACACTGAAGCTTTCTTT. Translated: CASSQLAGNTEAFF.

Worth noting for this clonotype: A read error may be the cause here, since a much bigger clone is one base away. The chain employs TRBV6-6 and TRBJ2-5, with a weak D call TRBD2 (6 bases). This CDR3 is 15 amino acids long. In germline, CDR1 is MNHNY, CDR2 SVGAGI (reference sequence). Trimming removed 6 bases at V and 5 bases at J, with 19 bases between. The CDR3 DNA reads TGTGCCAGCAGCCCTATCCGGAGGGGCGGGGAGACCCAGTACTTC. Translating it yields CASSPIRRGGETQYF.

Note on this clonotype: This clone may be a read error of a much larger clone one base away. The conserved phenylalanine or tryptophan is not found at the CDR3 terminus, so this likely reflects a read error. No DNA is shown, since the ends of the CDR3 on it are uncertain; the CDR3 is the one TCRdb lists. The gene calls are TRBV4-1 and TRBJ2-1; the table's D call, TRBD1, was not checked against the DNA. 14 amino acids form the CDR3, both terminal residues included. Germline CDR1 and CDR2: MGHRA and YSYEKL. CDR3 residues: CASSQDPQFPGVFI.

For this clonotype: Sequence at one end of the junction differs from germline and may be a read error. The V and J genes are TRBV11-1 and TRBJ2-1; D is unclear. This CDR3 has 17 residues. Germline CDR1 is SGHAT and CDR2 is FQDESV (reference sequence). The CDR3 loop reads CASSIVVQASHYNELFF. CDR3 bases: TGTGCCAGCAGCATTGTGGTCCAAGCTTCGCACTACAATGAGCTGTTCTTC. Filled out from reference TRBV11-1 and TRBJ2-1, the complete variable domain reads EAEVAQSPRYKITEKSQAVAFWCDPISGHATLYWYRQILGQGPELLVQFQDESVVDDSQLPKDRFSAERLKGVDSTLKIQPAELGDSAMYLCASSIVVQASHYNELFFGPGTRLTVL.

The chain is built from TRBV19 and TRBJ1-1, with a tentative D call TRBD1 (6 bases). The ends were cut back, 3 bases at V and 8 bases at J, with 10 bases in the middle. Germline V gives CDR1 LNHDA, CDR2 SQIVND (reference sequence). The CDR3 is 12 amino acids. The CDR3 reads CASSMTGYEAFF. The CDR3 coding sequence is TGTGCCAGTAGTATGACAGGATACGAAGCTTTCTTT.

The chain carries TRBV19 and TRBJ2-3, with 12 bases aligning to TRBD2. CDR1 and CDR2 (germline): LNHDA, SQIVND (reference sequence). This CDR3 contains 14 residues. V lost 8 bases, J lost 3 bases, and 3 bases stayed unmatched. The CDR3 reads CASSTSGSTDTQYF. DNA for the CDR3: TGTGCCAGTTCGACTAGCGGGAGTACAGATACGCAGTATTTT.

A remark on this clonotype: One end of the junction is discordant with germline, which a read error may explain. The V call is TRBV14, the J call TRBJ2-1, with D perhaps matching TRBD2 (5 bases). The CDR3 contains 14 residues. Germline loops: CDR1 SGHDN, CDR2 FVKESK. CDR3 in amino acids: CACSPPDLGLEQFF. In DNA, the CDR3 is TGTGCCTGCAGCCCCCCGGACTTGGGTCTTGAGCAGTTCTTC.

The chain couples TRBV9 to TRBJ2-5; D gene ambiguous. V was clipped by 2 bases and J by 4 bases, with 9 bases between them. The CDR3 length is 13 residues. CDR1 and CDR2 from the germline V gene are SGDLS and YYNGEE. The chain's CDR3 is CASSVSGRETQYF. CDR3 nucleotide sequence: TGTGCCAGCAGCGTCTCAGGACGAGAGACCCAGTACTTC.

This clonotype has only a few counts. The rearrangement uses TRBV28 and TRBJ2-1; D is unclear. CDR1 is MDHEN, CDR2 SYDVKM, per germline. The CDR3 is made up of 13 amino acids. V lost 3 bases, J lost 4 bases, and 7 bases lay in between. CDR3 in amino acids: CASSLSQYNEQFF. CDR3 bases: TGTGCCAGCAGTTTGTCACAGTACAATGAGCAGTTCTTC.

Note on this clonotype: Just one base apart from a much larger clone, this may be a read error. The J gene is TRBJ1-5, the V gene TRBV10-3; TRBD1 matches at 11 bases. The CDR3 contains 18 residues. Germline V CDR1 and CDR2: ENHRY, SYGVKD. Written as DNA, the CDR3 is TGTGCCATCAGTGAGGGGTTCCAGTGGGGGACAGGGGGTCAGCTCCAGCATTTT. Translated, it gives CAISEGFQWGTGGQLQHF.

V and J are TRBV11-2 and TRBJ1-1, with D uncertain. Trimming took 3 bases from V and 9 from J, leaving 17 bases between them. The germline CDR1 and CDR2 sequences are SGHAT and FQNNGV. This CDR3 spans 14 amino acids. CDR3 amino acids: CASSFDPMNTKAFF. CDR3 DNA: TGTGCCAGCAGCTTCGATCCGATGAATACCAAAGCTTTCTTT.

The chain has TRBV11-2 and TRBJ2-7; tentatively, D is TRBD2 (5 bases). Trimming took off 5 bases at V and 0 bases at J, with 14 bases between the two ends. Germline V gene lookup returns CDR1 SGHAT and CDR2 FQNNGV. The CDR3 spans 15 residues. The CDR3 sequence: CASSQLVTSSYEQYF. The CDR3 coding sequence is TGTGCCAGCAGCCAACTAGTGACGAGCTCCTACGAGCAGTACTTC.

In this sample, this clonotype turned up many times. The V and J genes are TRBV4-1 and TRBJ2-7, with 7 bases lining up with TRBD1. Germline V gene sequence: CDR1 MGHRA, CDR2 YSYEKL. Germline trimming cut 1 base from V and 2 bases from J; bases unmatched to any gene: 2. The CDR3 extends over 14 amino acids. For the CDR3, the DNA is TGCGCCAGCAGCCAAGTGCAGGGGGCCTACGAGCAGTACTTC. Its translation: CASSQVQGAYEQYF.